Following are 8 T cell receptor beta chains from one sample sequenced in a study of blood T cell repertoires in COVID-19. Some clones are missing from TCRdb's copy, which holds only in-frame ones; the method was immunoSEQ multiplex PCR. The sample yields roughly 230,000 clones, 65% to 85% seen once. The sample comprised peripheral blood. The origin of the receptors is a woman of 80 years or more with acute or convalescent COVID-19.

The chain joins TRBV3-1 (or the pseudogene TRBV3-2) to TRBJ2-1; the D is unclear. The CDR3 sequence is 13 residues long. V was trimmed by 0 bases and J by 5 bases, leaving 5 bases between them. Germline loops: CDR1 LGHDT, CDR2 YNNKEL (reference sequence). The CDR3 sequence is CASSQDRHNEQFF. DNA of the CDR3: TGTGCCAGCAGCCAAGACAGGCACAATGAGCAGTTCTTC.

This clone was observed many times. CDR3: CASRLAGYEQYF. The DNA for the CDR3 is TGTGCCAGCAGACTAGCGGGCTACGAGCAGTACTTC. V gene TRBV28 combines with J gene TRBJ2-7; 9 bases match TRBD2. Germline-derived CDR1 and CDR2 are MDHEN and SYDVKM. The junction had 0 bases not matched to a gene; V was cut back by 6 bases and J by 3 bases. The length of the CDR3 is 12 residues. The full variable domain, completed using reference TRBV28 and TRBJ2-7, is DVKVTQSSRYLVKRTGEKVFLECVQDMDHENMFWYRQDPGLGLRLIYFSYDVKMKEKGDIPEGYSVSREKKERFSLILESASTNQTSMYLCASRLAGYEQYFGPGTRLTVT.

The chain recombines TRBV5-1 with TRBJ1-2; TRBD1 matches at 7 bases. The CDR3 length is 14 residues. The J segment lost 2 bases and the V segment lost 4 bases, leaving 5 bases of the junction unmatched. Germline CDR1 reads SGHRS; CDR2 reads YFSETQ. CDR3 sequence (DNA): TGCGCCAGCAGCGCGGGACAGTTAAACTATGGCTACACCTTC. It specifies CASSAGQLNYGYTF.

This chain connects TRBV19 to TRBJ2-5, with 8 bases aligning to TRBD1. Germline V gene sequence: CDR1 LNHDA, CDR2 SQIVND (reference sequence). This CDR3 is 15 amino acids long. Trimming took 5 bases from V and 2 from J; bases not matched to a gene: 7. This CDR3 reads CASSSRTGIQETQYF. CDR3 DNA: TGTGCCAGTAGTTCCCGGACAGGGATACAAGAGACCCAGTACTTC.

This clone came up a few times. The chain carries TRBV7-9 and TRBJ2-1, with unresolved D. The CDR3 has 14 amino acids. Germline CDR1 is SEHNR and CDR2 is FQNEAQ (reference sequence). V was pared by 2 bases and J by 9 bases, with 14 bases between. CDR3 in DNA: TGTGCCAGCAGCTTACGGTCGGGTTTGGGTGAGCAGTTCTTC. It translates to CASSLRSGLGEQFF.

The chain links TRBV19 to TRBJ2-7, with 7 bases aligning to TRBD2. Germline CDR1 LNHDA, CDR2 SQIVND (reference sequence). The CDR3 totals 14 residues. The V segment lost 5 bases and the J segment 3 bases; nucleotides outside the gene matches: 7. CDR3: CASSPGGEYYEQYF. In nucleotides, the CDR3 is TGTGCCAGTAGTCCTGGGGGGGAATACTACGAGCAGTACTTC.

This clone was recorded only once. This chain connects TRBV7-9 to TRBJ1-1; 7 bases are shared with TRBD1. The junction had 5 bases not matched to a gene; V was cut back by 1 base and J by 6 bases. Germline V gene sequence: CDR1 SEHNR, CDR2 FQNEAQ (reference sequence). This CDR3 region has 14 residues. The CDR3 nucleotides are TGTGCCAGCAGCTTAGTCCCGCAGGGGGCTGAAGCTTTCTTT. This translates into CASSLVPQGAEAFF.

The rearrangement uses TRBV14 and TRBJ2-2, with D tentatively TRBD2 (5 bases). Trimming cost V 3 bases and J 6 bases, with 8 bases left between them. Germline CDR1 is SGHDN and CDR2 is FVKESK. This CDR3 is built from 13 residues. The CDR3 coding sequence is TGTGCCAGCAGCCACGAGGGTTCCGGGGAGCTGTTTTTT. Its protein is CASSHEGSGELFF.